The 13 T cell receptor beta chains listed next were all sequenced from one sample in a study of shared T cell receptors in the human thymus. Sequencing used immunoSEQ multiplex PCR; TCRdb keeps in-frame clones, though not all of them. This sample has about 660,000 clones; roughly 90% occur once, and the top ten carry 0.0095% to 0.011%. These data also formed part of another study, on human thymus T cells.

Input material: thymocytes. The receptors stem from a boy in the first two years of life with a congenital heart defect.

This sequence joins TRBV25-1 and TRBJ2-2, with unresolved D. Trimming cost V 2 bases and J 3 bases, with 7 bases left between them. Germline V lookup: CDR1 MGHDK, CDR2 SYGVNS. This CDR3 spans 14 amino acids. The CDR3 bases are TGTGCCAGCAGTGAAAATACAGACACCGGGGAGCTGTTTTTT. Translated, it gives CASSENTDTGELFF.

The genes are TRBV30 and TRBJ2-5; 13 nucleotides line up with TRBD2. In germline, CDR1 is GTSNPN, CDR2 SVGIG (reference sequence). Trimming took 0 bases from V and 4 from J; bases not matched to a gene: 20. This CDR3 region has 21 residues. The CDR3 coding sequence is TGTGCCTGGAGTGTACATAGGACAGGGGAAACTAGCGGGAGGGCCCGAGAGACCCAGTACTTC. Translating gives CAWSVHRTGETSGRARETQYF. The full variable domain, its missing parts supplied by reference TRBV30 and TRBJ2-5, is SQTIHQWPATLVQPVGSPLSLECTVEGTSNPNLYWYRQAAGRGLQLLFYSVGIGQISSEVPQNLSASRPQDRQFILSSKKLLLSDSGFYLCAWSVHRTGETSGRARETQYFGPGTRLLVL.

The chain combines TRBV13 with TRBJ1-2; TRBD1 aligns across 9 bases. The germline CDR1 and CDR2 sequences are PRHDT and FYEKMQ (reference sequence). This CDR3 is built from 15 residues. V gave up 6 bases and J gave up 10 bases; unmatched junction bases: 15. CDR3 DNA sequence: TGTGCCAGCAGTTCGGGGATTACGGGACAGGGATCCTACACCTTC. The encoded protein is CASSSGITGQGSYTF.

CDR3 DNA: TGTGCCAGCAGCACAGGGGGCGTCCCCGGGGAGCTGTTTTTT. This translates into CASSTGGVPGELFF. V usage is TRBV5-8 and J usage is TRBJ2-2; 9 bases agree with TRBD1. CDR1 and CDR2 (germline): SGHTS, YDEGEE. This CDR3 region has 14 residues. With V trimmed by 4 bases and J by 6 bases, 4 bases remained unmatched.

The chain couples TRBV27 to TRBJ2-1; no reliable D call. The CDR3 is 16 residues long. V was cut by 8 bases and J by 0 bases, with 17 bases left in between. Germline CDR1 reads MNHEY; CDR2 reads SMNVEV (reference sequence). The CDR3 sequence is CASRSGDWSSYNEQFF. DNA of the CDR3: TGTGCCAGCCGATCTGGCGATTGGAGCTCCTACAATGAGCAGTTCTTC.

The CDR3 protein is CASRREDRGSTEAFF. CDR3 sequence (DNA): TGTGCCAGCCGAAGGGAGGACAGGGGAAGCACTGAAGCTTTCTTT. This chain connects TRBV7-4 to TRBJ1-1; 9 bases agree with TRBD1. The CDR3 extends over 15 amino acids. Germline assignment: CDR1 SGHVT and CDR2 SQSDAQ. V was pared by 8 bases and J by 4 bases, with 11 bases of the junction left unmatched.

This rearrangement joins TRBV5-6 to TRBJ2-1; TRBD2 matches 10 bases. V trimming: 1 base; J trimming: 5 bases; junction bases outside the gene matches: 9. Germline assignment: CDR1 SGHDT and CDR2 YYEEEE. The length of the CDR3 is 17 residues. CDR3 residues: CASSLNLSGRNDNEQFF. CDR3 nucleotides: TGTGCCAGCAGCTTGAATCTTAGCGGGAGGAACGACAATGAGCAGTTCTTC.

The chain uses TRBV15 and TRBJ1-1; a possible D gene is TRBD1 (5 bases). Trimming removed 1 base at V and 3 bases at J, with 9 bases between. The CDR3 is 14 amino acids. Germline loops: CDR1 LNHNV, CDR2 YYDKDF (reference sequence). In DNA, the CDR3 is TGTGCCACCAGCAGAGGACGGGGGGACACTGAAGCTTTCTTT. The encoded protein is CATSRGRGDTEAFF.

The V and J genes are TRBV10-3 and TRBJ2-3; perhaps TRBD2 as D (7 bases). This CDR3 contains 14 residues. Germline-derived CDR1 and CDR2 are ENHRY and SYGVKD. Between the trimmed V and J ends, which lost 5 bases and 5 bases, there was a span of 14 bases. The chain's CDR3 is CAISPRGAVDTQYF. The CDR3 nucleotides read TGTGCCATCAGTCCCCGGGGGGCGGTAGATACGCAGTATTTT.

This clone was seen a few times. The V gene is TRBV5-1, the J gene TRBJ1-2; a possible D gene is TRBD1 (6 bases). Germline loops: CDR1 SGHRS, CDR2 YFSETQ. The CDR3 extends over 13 amino acids. Trimming removed 3 bases from V and 5 bases from J, with 11 bases in between. CDR3 in DNA: TGCGCCAGCAGCTGGACAGACATATATGGCTACACCTTC. It specifies CASSWTDIYGYTF. The full variable domain, its missing parts supplied by reference TRBV5-1 and TRBJ1-2, is KAGVTQTPRYLIKTRGQQVTLSCSPISGHRSVSWYQQTPGQGLQFLFEYFSETQRNKGNFPGRFSGRQFSNSRSEMNVSTLELGDSALYLCASSWTDIYGYTFGSGTRLTVV.

This chain connects TRBV4-3 to TRBJ2-7, with TRBD1 matching over 7 bases. V shed 2 bases and J 4 bases; nucleotides not matched to a gene: 8. The CDR3 has 15 amino acids. Germline CDR1 and CDR2: LGHNA and YSLEER. The CDR3 DNA reads as TGCGCCAGCAGCCAATCGGTCCCGACAGGGTACGAGCAGTACTTC. Translated: CASSQSVPTGYEQYF.

This chain links TRBV5-1 with TRBJ2-3; no clear D. V lost 2 bases and J 3 bases, leaving 13 bases between the germline ends. Per the germline V gene, CDR1 is SGHRS and CDR2 is YFSETQ. The CDR3 is made up of 15 amino acids. DNA for the CDR3: TGCGCCAGCAGCTTTACTAACCGCGGAACAGATACGCAGTATTTT. Protein sequence: CASSFTNRGTDTQYF.

The V and J genes are TRBV28 and TRBJ2-5; D may be TRBD2 (6 bases). CDR3 length equals 15 residues. Trimming left V 4 bases short and J 5 bases short, with 17 bases between. From germline, CDR1 is MDHEN and CDR2 SYDVKM. The DNA for the CDR3 is TGTGCCAGCAGTTGGGGACGGCAGGGAGGCGAGACCCAGTACTTC. The encoded protein is CASSWGRQGGETQYF.